A selection of T cell receptor beta chains follows, all from one sample in a study of cytomegalovirus exposure and HLA in healthy donors. Generated by immunoSEQ multiplex PCR, the TCRdb table keeps only in-frame clones and is missing some. The listing records about 110,000 clones. Sequenced input: PBMCs. These TCRs come from a man aged 18 to 30 in good health and CMV-seronegative. Both conserved end residues are part of each CDR3. The D gene is left open where the match is weak.

TRBV7-9,TRBD1,TRBJ1-4,TGTGCCAGCAGCTTAAGCAGGGGGCACGATGAAAAACTGTTTTTT,CASSLSRGHDEKLFF
TRBV10-3,NA,TRBJ1-1,TGTGCCATCAGTGAAAGCCCACAGGCTTTCACTGAAGCTTTCTTT,CAISESPQAFTEAFF
TRBV4-1,NA,TRBJ1-2,TGCGCCAGCAGCCACCCCCTGCGGGGGTATGGCTACACCTTC,CASSHPLRGYGYTF
TRBV19,TRBD2,TRBJ2-1,TGTGCCAGTAACCCTCGGGGGGGCGGCTACAATGAGCAGTTCTTC,CASNPRGGGYNEQFF
TRBV6-5,NA,TRBJ1-5,TGTGCCAGCAGCCGCATGGGGGCAAATCAGCCCCAGCATTTT,CASSRMGANQPQHF
TRBV6-6,NA,TRBJ1-1,TGTGCCAGCCGAGGACAACCGAACACTGAAGCTTTCTTT,CASRGQPNTEAFF
TRBV28,TRBD1,TRBJ1-6,TGTGCCAGCACCACAGGGGGGGGGATGAATTCACCCCTCCACTTT,CASTTGGGMNSPLHF
TRBV10-2,TRBD2,TRBJ2-5,TGCGCCAGCAGTCTACTAGCGGCACAAGAGACCCAGTACTTC,CASSLLAAQETQYF
TRBV7-3,NA,TRBJ1-2,TGTGCCAGCAGCCCTGGAGGAGCAGTTACTAACTATGGCTACACCTTC,CASSPGGAVTNYGYTF
TRBV18,NA,TRBJ1-6,TGTGCCAGCTCACCAAGTGGGCAGGGAGGAAATTCACCCCTCCACTTT,CASSPSGQGGNSPLHF
TRBV2,TRBD1,TRBJ2-7,TGTGCCAGCGGGGGGACAGGAAGCTACGAGCAGTACTTC,CASGGTGSYEQYF
TRBV14,TRBD1,TRBJ2-2,TGTGCCAGCCGAGGACAGGGGGCTGCCGGGGAGCTGTTTTTT,CASRGQGAAGELFF
TRBV6-1,TRBD1,TRBJ2-7,TGTGCCAGCAGTGTAAACAGGGGCTCCTACGAGCAGTACTTC,CASSVNRGSYEQYF
TRBV11-3,TRBD2,TRBJ2-1,TGTGCCAGCAGCTTAGAAGCGGGGTCGAGCTCCTACAATGAGCAGTTCTTC,CASSLEAGSSSYNEQFF
TRBV6-5,NA,TRBJ1-2,TGTGCCAGCAGTTCACCACAGGAATTATCCTATGGCTACACCTTC,CASSSPQELSYGYTF
TRBV5-1,TRBD1,TRBJ2-2,TGCGCCAGCAGGACCGGGACAGGGAGTACCGGGGAGCTGTTTTTT,CASRTGTGSTGELFF
TRBV6-6,TRBD2,TRBJ2-1,TGTGCCAGCAGTTACTCTTCGCGGGAGGTTGATGAGCAGTTCTTC,CASSYSSREVDEQFF
TRBV13,TRBD1,TRBJ1-6,TGTGCCAGCAGCTCCCGGGACAGGGGAACTAATTCACCCCTCCACTTT,CASSSRDRGTNSPLHF
TRBV6-5,TRBD1,TRBJ2-7,TGTGCCAGCAGTAATACAGGGGGCGACGAGCAGTACTTC,CASSNTGGDEQYF
TRBV4-2,TRBD2,TRBJ2-7,TGTGCCAGCACCTCGGGGGGGACTAACGAGCAGTACTTC,CASTSGGTNEQYF
TRBV7-2,NA,TRBJ1-3,TGTGCCAGCAGCTTTAATCGCGGTGGATCTGGAAACACCATATATTTT,CASSFNRGGSGNTIYF
TRBV9,NA,TRBJ2-3,TGTGCCAGCAGCTCCCCGAGAAGTGTCGAGCAGTATTTT,CASSSPRSVEQYF
TRBV5-4,NA,TRBJ1-1,TGTGCCAGCAGCTTGGAAGGGGCAGTCACTGAAGCTTTCTTT,CASSLEGAVTEAFF
TRBV5-1,TRBD2,TRBJ2-7,TGCGCCAGCACCTCGGGAGGGGGGAATCCCTACGAGCAGTACTTC,CASTSGGGNPYEQYF
TRBV7-5,NA,TRBJ1-1,TGTGCCAGAAGCTGCTTCCGGGACAGGGGGGCTAGGATGACTGAAGCTTTCTTT,CARSCFRDRGARMTEAFF
TRBV19,NA,TRBJ1-5,TGTGCCCCTCAGCCCCCGACTAATCAGCCCCAGCATTTT,CAPQPPTNQPQHF
TRBV9,TRBD1,TRBJ1-2,TGTGCCAGCAGCGTAGCTGACAGGGCGAGTGGCTACACCTTC,CASSVADRASGYTF
TRBV10-2,TRBD1,TRBJ2-7,TGCGCCAGCAGTGGAGAGGGACAGGGGCTCCACGAGCAGTACTTC,CASSGEGQGLHEQYF
TRBV5-5,NA,TRBJ1-1,TGTGCCAGCACCCTCCCCCCGAACACTGAAGCTTTCTTT,CASTLPPNTEAFF
TRBV28,NA,TRBJ1-1,TGTGCCAGCAGTCCCCCGTCAGGGACTATGAACACTGAAGCTTTCTTT,CASSPPSGTMNTEAFF
TRBV9,NA,TRBJ2-7,TGTGCCAGCAGCGTGGGGGGAGTGGGCGAGCAGTACTTC,CASSVGGVGEQYF
TRBV6-1,TRBD1,TRBJ2-3,TGTGCCAGCAGTGAGGAGGACAGGCCCACAGATACGCAGTATTTT,CASSEEDRPTDTQYF
TRBV7-9,NA,TRBJ1-4,TGTGCCAGCAGCCCGGTGGGGGGAATAGCTAATGAAAAACTGTTTTTT,CASSPVGGIANEKLFF
TRBV19,NA,TRBJ2-1,TGTGCCAGTAGTATCGCGCAAGGGGGGACTACCTCGTACAATGAGCAGTTCTTC,CASSIAQGGTTSYNEQFF
TRBV13,NA,TRBJ2-1,TGTGCCAGCAGCACAGTCCGGGACACGTTCTACAATGAGCAGTTCTTC,CASSTVRDTFYNEQFF
TRBV19,TRBD1,TRBJ2-3,TGTGCCAGTAGTGGAACCGGGACAGGGTATGATACGCAGTATTTT,CASSGTGTGYDTQYF
TRBV5-5,NA,TRBJ1-3,TGTGCCAGCAGCTTGCGGGACTACTCTGGAAACACCATATATTTT,CASSLRDYSGNTIYF
TRBV10-3,NA,TRBJ2-3,TGTGCCATTTCACCCAGGGCGTCTAGCACAGATACGCAGTATTTT,CAISPRASSTDTQYF
TRBV5-1,TRBD2,TRBJ2-1,TGCGCCAGCAGCTTGGAAGTACTAGCGGGAGGGAAGAATGAGCAGTTCTTC,CASSLEVLAGGKNEQFF
TRBV9,TRBD2,TRBJ2-7,TGTGCCAGCAGCGTAGAAGGACTAGCGGCCTCCTACGAGCAGTACTTC,CASSVEGLAASYEQYF
TRBV6-4,NA,TRBJ1-4,TGTGCCACCAAGGAGCGCGTAAAACTGTTTTTT,CATKERVKLFF
TRBV9,TRBD1,TRBJ2-6,TGTGCCAGCAGCCTCGGACAGGGGGTCTCTGGGGCCAACGTCCTGACTTTC,CASSLGQGVSGANVLTF